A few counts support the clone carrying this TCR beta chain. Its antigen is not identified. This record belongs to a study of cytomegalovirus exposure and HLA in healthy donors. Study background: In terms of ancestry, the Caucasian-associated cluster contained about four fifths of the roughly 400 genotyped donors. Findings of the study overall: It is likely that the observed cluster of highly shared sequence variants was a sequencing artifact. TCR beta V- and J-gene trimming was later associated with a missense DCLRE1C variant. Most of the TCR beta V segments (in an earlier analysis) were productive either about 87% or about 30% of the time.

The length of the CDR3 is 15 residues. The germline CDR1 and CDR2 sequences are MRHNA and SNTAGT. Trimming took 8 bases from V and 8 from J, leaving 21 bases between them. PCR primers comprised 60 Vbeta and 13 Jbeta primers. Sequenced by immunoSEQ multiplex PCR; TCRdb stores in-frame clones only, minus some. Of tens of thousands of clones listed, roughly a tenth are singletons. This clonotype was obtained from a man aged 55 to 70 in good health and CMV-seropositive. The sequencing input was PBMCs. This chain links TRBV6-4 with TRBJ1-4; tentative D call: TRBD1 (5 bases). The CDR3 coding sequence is TGTGCCAGCCCGAAAGGACACTGTATTCCGGAAAAACTGTTTTTT. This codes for CASPKGHCIPEKLFF.